This T cell receptor (beta chain) was captured in a study of blood T cell repertoires in COVID-19. The repertoire was sequenced with immunoSEQ multiplex PCR; TCRdb's copy has only in-frame clones and lacks some. The sample has hundreds of thousands of clones; approximately 89% are singletons. Germline values: CDR1 SQVTM, CDR2 ANQGSEA. The germline V and J ends were trimmed by 7 bases and 3 bases, with 12 bases remaining between them. The CDR3 is made up of 12 amino acids. Sequencing was done on a sample of PBMCs or T cells enriched from blood (not recorded which). This TCR was recovered from a woman between 25 and 40 years old with acute COVID-19. The chain carries TRBV29-1 and TRBJ1-2; no definite D call. Here the CDR3 reads CSGGPLDYGYTF. The CDR3 coding sequence is TGCAGCGGAGGGCCCCTAGACTATGGCTACACCTTC.